The clone carrying this T cell receptor beta chain was counted ten times or more. Its antigen remains unidentified. This specimen belongs to a study of T cells after yellow fever vaccination. General study results and limits: Boosting was followed by the reappearance of most primary-vaccination clones (approximately 95% CD4, around 90% CD8). A weaker secondary response peaked on day 5, the primary on day 15. Shared CD4/CD8 clonotypes were a small share, likely from convergent recombination.

This CDR3 spans 16 amino acids. Germline-derived CDR1 and CDR2 are SGDLS and YYNGEE. V was clipped by 0 bases and J by 0 bases, with 10 bases between them. TCRdb redid the calling of the 5' RACE reads with MiXCR, one entry per CDR3 protein. The profile shows 500,000 to 650,000 distinct CDR3 sequences, 12% of them singletons. This TCR was sampled from a man between 25 and 39 years old who received the YFV17D yellow fever vaccine. The sample in question was PBMCs, obtained on the day of the yellow fever booster vaccination. V gene TRBV9 combines with J gene TRBJ2-1; D call uncertain. DNA for the CDR3: TGTGCCAGCAGCGTAGAAGGCAGGACCTCCTACAATGAGCAGTTCTTC. Translation gives CASSVEGRTSYNEQFF.